A single sample is the source of the 4 T cell receptor beta chains below, sequenced in a study of T cells in women clearing cervical HPV infection. Sequencing was performed with immunoSEQ multiplex PCR; in TCRdb, only in-frame clones are kept and a portion is missing. The sample data list about 31,000 clones. The sequenced sample was blood buffy coat. All receptors come from a woman between 18 and 69 years old with a cervical HPV16 infection that either progressed to CIN3+ or cleared (not recorded which).

Concerning this clone itself: The read finishes 3 residues shy of the CDR3 end, and the germline J gene is used to complete it. The sample has other DNA sequences that encode this CDR3 too. The chain has TRBV18 and TRBJ2-7; 11 bases fit TRBD2. V shed 0 bases and J 1 base; nucleotides not matched to a gene: 2. This CDR3 has 16 amino acids. CDR1 is KGHSH and CDR2 is LQKENI in the germline V gene. The part of the CDR3 DNA that was read is TGTGCCAGCTCACCACCTAGCGGGAGGGATTCCTACGAG. This encodes CASSPPSGRDSYE. The whole CDR3 region reads CASSPPSGRDSYEQYF. Full variable domain (rest looked up from reference TRBV18 and TRBJ2-7): NAGVMQNPRHLVRRRGQEARLRCSPMKGHSHVYWYRQLPEEGLKFMVYLQKENIIDESGMPKERFSAEFPKEGPSILRIQQVVRGDSAAYFCASSPPSGRDSYEQYFGPGTRLTVT.

Comments on this clone: Coverage ceases 3 residues before the CDR3 finishes, and the germline J gene fills in the end. Other DNA sequences within the sample encode an identical CDR3. V gene TRBV19 combines with J gene TRBJ1-3; the match to TRBD1 covers 9 bases. J lost 2 bases, V lost 3 bases, and 5 bases had no gene match. Per the germline V gene, CDR1 is LNHDA and CDR2 is SQIVND (reference sequence). The CDR3 has 16 residues. CDR3 DNA, as far as it was read: TGTGCCAGTAGTATCGACAGGGGGTCAGCTGGAAACACC. Translated: CASSIDRGSAGNT. The complete CDR3 protein is CASSIDRGSAGNTIYF.

To note about this clone: The read gets to within 3 residues of the CDR3 end, and the germline J gene fills in the rest. The chain employs TRBV5-5 and TRBJ1-1; maybe TRBD1 (5 bases). The CDR3 consists of 11 residues. Germline assignment: CDR1 SGHKS and CDR2 YYEKEE (reference sequence). The covered CDR3 bases are TGTGCCAGCAGCCAGAACAGGGAA. It translates to CASSQNRE. The entire CDR3 reads CASSQNREAFF. The whole variable domain, filled in from reference TRBV5-5 and TRBJ1-1, reads DAGVTQSPTHLIKTRGQQVTLRCSPISGHKSVSWYQQVLGQGPQFIFQYYEKEERGRGNFPDRFSARQFPNYSSELNVNALLLGDSALYLCASSQNREAFFGQGTRLTVV.

Of note for this clone: Read coverage stops 3 residues before the CDR3 terminus; the germline J gene supplies the remainder. The gene calls are TRBV6-2 or TRBV6-3 and TRBJ1-2; TRBD1 aligns across 8 bases. CDR1 and CDR2 (germline): MNHEY, SVGEGT. This CDR3 comprises 16 residues. With 6 bases clipped from V and 2 bases from J, the junction kept 11 bases outside the gene matches. The CDR3 sequence: CASRTGGARANYGYTF. Incomplete CDR3 DNA: TGTGCCAGCAGAACAGGGGGGGCACGGGCCAACTATGGC.